These T cell receptor beta chains were read from a single sample in a study of blood T cell repertoires in COVID-19. Generated by immunoSEQ multiplex PCR, the TCRdb table keeps only in-frame clones and is missing some. The data hold 180,000 or so clones, with 65% to 90% observed a single time. Sequencing was performed on PBMCs or T cells enriched from blood (not recorded which). These receptors were obtained from a man between 50 and 59 years old who had recovered from COVID-19. CDR3s include the opening cysteine and the closing phenylalanine or tryptophan. The D gene is left open where the match is weak. Expanded clones are given a class, and other clones once, few, many or no size at all.

cdr3_aa: CASSLVSGGYTDTQYF
cdr3_nt: TGCGCCAGCAGCTTGGTTAGCGGGGGCTACACAGATACGCAGTATTTT
d_call: TRBD2
v_call: TRBV5-1
clone_size: NA
j_call: TRBJ2-3

cdr3_aa: CASSNRQGRGNSPLHF
cdr3_nt: TGCGCCAGCAGCAATCGACAGGGGCGCGGGAATTCACCCCTCCACTTT
d_call: TRBD1
v_call: TRBV5-1
clone_size: NA
j_call: TRBJ1-6

cdr3_aa: CASSLRRGAVRKSNQPQHF
cdr3_nt: TGTGCCAGCAGCCTCCGTCGGGGGGCGGTCAGAAAATCCAATCAGCCCCAGCATTTT
d_call: NA
v_call: TRBV7-8
clone_size: NA
j_call: TRBJ1-5

cdr3_aa: CASSDDRGFYGYTF
cdr3_nt: TGTGCCAGCAGTGATGACAGGGGATTCTATGGCTACACCTTC
d_call: TRBD1
v_call: TRBV2
clone_size: NA
j_call: TRBJ1-2

cdr3_aa: CASSLGPGANVLTF
cdr3_nt: TGCGCCAGCAGCTTGGGGCCTGGGGCCAACGTCCTGACTTTC
d_call: NA
v_call: TRBV5-1
clone_size: NA
j_call: TRBJ2-6

cdr3_aa: CASSPGQNSNQPQHF
cdr3_nt: TGTGCCAGCTCACCGGGCCAGAATAGCAATCAGCCCCAGCATTTT
d_call: NA
v_call: TRBV18
clone_size: NA
j_call: TRBJ1-5

cdr3_aa: CASSIPGLAGGRTLNEQFF
cdr3_nt: TGTGCCAGCAGCATACCGGGACTAGCGGGGGGGCGAACCCTAAATGAGCAGTTCTTC
d_call: TRBD2
v_call: TRBV28
clone_size: NA
j_call: TRBJ2-1

cdr3_aa: CASSFSGQVNTEAFF
cdr3_nt: TGTGCCAGCAGCTTTTCGGGACAGGTAAACACTGAAGCTTTCTTT
d_call: TRBD1
v_call: TRBV11-2
clone_size: NA
j_call: TRBJ1-1

cdr3_aa: CASSRTANYGYTF
cdr3_nt: TGTGCCAGCAGCAGGACAGCTAACTATGGCTACACCTTC
d_call: NA
v_call: TRBV2
clone_size: once
j_call: TRBJ1-2

cdr3_aa: CASSPTGLTQETQYF
cdr3_nt: TGTGCCAGCAGTCCTACGGGACTAACCCAAGAGACCCAGTACTTC
d_call: TRBD2
v_call: TRBV28
clone_size: NA
j_call: TRBJ2-5

cdr3_aa: CASRVGYQGGTEAFF
cdr3_nt: TGTGCCAGCAGGGTGGGATATCAAGGGGGCACTGAAGCTTTCTTT
d_call: NA
v_call: TRBV7-8
clone_size: NA
j_call: TRBJ1-1

cdr3_aa: CASSPDRGLYEQYF
cdr3_nt: TGCGCCAGCAGCCCCGACAGGGGGCTCTACGAGCAGTACTTC
d_call: TRBD1
v_call: TRBV4-1
clone_size: NA
j_call: TRBJ2-7

cdr3_aa: CASSWGQGATEAFF
cdr3_nt: TGTGCCAGCAGCTGGGGACAGGGAGCCACTGAAGCTTTCTTT
d_call: TRBD1
v_call: TRBV5-5
clone_size: once
j_call: TRBJ1-1

cdr3_aa: CATSDSGLVNEQFF
cdr3_nt: TGTGCCACCAGTGATTCCGGACTAGTCAATGAGCAGTTCTTC
d_call: TRBD2
v_call: TRBV24-1
clone_size: NA
j_call: TRBJ2-1

cdr3_aa: CASSFAGELFF
cdr3_nt: TGTGCCAGCAGCTTCGCCGGGGAGCTGTTTTTT
d_call: NA
v_call: TRBV7-9
clone_size: NA
j_call: TRBJ2-2

cdr3_aa: CASSLDAQGWYGYTF
cdr3_nt: TGTGCCAGCAGCTTAGACGCGCAGGGGTGGTATGGCTACACCTTC
d_call: NA
v_call: TRBV7-8
clone_size: NA
j_call: TRBJ1-2

cdr3_aa: CASSLVAGRETQYF
cdr3_nt: TGCGCCAGCAGCTTGGTTGCGGGGCGGGAGACCCAGTACTTC
d_call: NA
v_call: TRBV5-1
clone_size: NA
j_call: TRBJ2-5

cdr3_aa: CSGLPLADPGNEKLFF
cdr3_nt: TGCAGCGGATTGCCGCTAGCGGATCCAGGTAATGAAAAACTGTTTTTT
d_call: NA
v_call: TRBV29-1
clone_size: NA
j_call: TRBJ1-4

cdr3_aa: CASSYRQDGSPLHF
cdr3_nt: TGTGCCAGCAGTTACCGGCAGGATGGTTCACCCCTCCACTTT
d_call: NA
v_call: TRBV6-5
clone_size: NA
j_call: TRBJ1-6

cdr3_aa: CASSSTGTVNTEAFF
cdr3_nt: TGTGCCAGCAGTTCAACAGGGACAGTCAACACTGAAGCTTTCTTT
d_call: TRBD1
v_call: TRBV6-5
clone_size: NA
j_call: TRBJ1-1

cdr3_aa: CASSRLLQGLYGYTF
cdr3_nt: TGTGCCAGCAGCCGTTTGTTGCAGGGACTCTATGGCTACACCTTC
d_call: NA
v_call: TRBV9
clone_size: NA
j_call: TRBJ1-2

cdr3_aa: CASSIPSTDTQYF
cdr3_nt: TGTGCCAGTAGTATTCCTAGCACAGATACGCAGTATTTT
d_call: NA
v_call: TRBV19
clone_size: once
j_call: TRBJ2-3

cdr3_aa: CASSQDTGAGEKLFF
cdr3_nt: TGTGCCAGCAGCCAAGATACCGGGGCGGGGGAAAAACTGTTTTTT
d_call: NA
v_call: TRBV4-2
clone_size: NA
j_call: TRBJ1-4

cdr3_aa: CASSSPGEGYEQYF
cdr3_nt: TGTGCCAGCAGTTCCCCGGGCGAGGGCTACGAGCAGTACTTC
d_call: NA
v_call: TRBV6-5
clone_size: NA
j_call: TRBJ2-7

cdr3_aa: CASSQAPQGNTEAFF
cdr3_nt: TGCGCCAGCAGCCAAGCTCCGCAGGGGAACACTGAAGCTTTCTTT
d_call: NA
v_call: TRBV4-1
clone_size: many
j_call: TRBJ1-1

cdr3_aa: CASSPASGVETQYF
cdr3_nt: TGTGCCAGCAGCCCGGCTAGCGGGGTAGAGACCCAGTACTTC
d_call: TRBD2
v_call: TRBV6-2/TRBV6-3
clone_size: NA
j_call: TRBJ2-5

cdr3_aa: CASSLMGQGSYEQYF
cdr3_nt: TGCGCCAGCAGCCTGATGGGACAGGGCTCCTACGAGCAGTACTTC
d_call: TRBD1
v_call: TRBV5-1
clone_size: NA
j_call: TRBJ2-7

cdr3_aa: CASAPGQARFSGNTIYF
cdr3_nt: TGTGCCAGCGCCCCCGGACAGGCCCGGTTCTCTGGAAACACCATATATTTT
d_call: TRBD1
v_call: TRBV19
clone_size: NA
j_call: TRBJ1-3

cdr3_aa: CASSLASGLNTEAFF
cdr3_nt: TGCGCCAGCAGCTTGGCCTCAGGGTTGAACACTGAAGCTTTCTTT
d_call: NA
v_call: TRBV5-1
clone_size: few
j_call: TRBJ1-1

cdr3_aa: CASSQDGGTGLRPFYGYTF
cdr3_nt: TGTGCCAGCAGCCAAGATGGGGGGACAGGCCTCCGACCGTTCTATGGCTACACCTTC
d_call: TRBD1
v_call: TRBV3-1/TRBV3-2
clone_size: NA
j_call: TRBJ1-2

cdr3_aa: CASRPGPGSNEKLFF
cdr3_nt: TGTGCCAGCAGACCCGGCCCGGGGTCTAATGAAAAACTGTTTTTT
d_call: NA
v_call: TRBV11-2
clone_size: NA
j_call: TRBJ1-4

cdr3_aa: CASSQDPRGTDNEKLFF
cdr3_nt: TGTGCCAGCAGCCAAGATCCCCGCGGGACGGATAATGAAAAACTGTTTTTT
d_call: NA
v_call: TRBV14
clone_size: NA
j_call: TRBJ1-4

cdr3_aa: CASSSGGDQPQHF
cdr3_nt: TGTGCCAGCAGTAGCGGGGGAGATCAGCCCCAGCATTTT
d_call: NA
v_call: TRBV6-5
clone_size: NA
j_call: TRBJ1-5

cdr3_aa: CASSPPDRDSGNTIYF
cdr3_nt: TGTGCCAGCAGTCCCCCGGACAGGGACTCTGGAAACACCATATATTTT
d_call: TRBD1
v_call: TRBV28
clone_size: few
j_call: TRBJ1-3

cdr3_aa: CASSAAGTGIYEQYF
cdr3_nt: TGTGCCAGTAGTGCTGCCGGGACAGGGATCTACGAGCAGTACTTC
d_call: TRBD1
v_call: TRBV19
clone_size: NA
j_call: TRBJ2-7

cdr3_aa: CASKGSGGSRSPLHF
cdr3_nt: TGTGCCAGCAAAGGGTCCGGGGGGAGTAGATCACCCCTCCACTTT
d_call: NA
v_call: TRBV27
clone_size: NA
j_call: TRBJ1-6

cdr3_aa: CAWSDGNTEAFF
cdr3_nt: TGTGCCTGGAGTGACGGGAACACTGAAGCTTTCTTT
d_call: NA
v_call: TRBV30
clone_size: NA
j_call: TRBJ1-1

cdr3_aa: CASSGAVNQPQHF
cdr3_nt: TGCGCCAGCAGTGGGGCAGTCAATCAGCCCCAGCATTTT
d_call: NA
v_call: TRBV10-2
clone_size: many
j_call: TRBJ1-5

cdr3_aa: CATSDGLAGARHEQFF
cdr3_nt: TGTGCCACCAGTGACGGGCTAGCGGGGGCCCGGCATGAGCAGTTCTTC
d_call: TRBD2
v_call: TRBV24-1
clone_size: NA
j_call: TRBJ2-1

cdr3_aa: CASSPRPWGVNTEAFF
cdr3_nt: TGTGCCAGCAGCCCCCGGCCGTGGGGGGTAAACACTGAAGCTTTCTTT
d_call: NA
v_call: TRBV3-1/TRBV3-2
clone_size: NA
j_call: TRBJ1-1

cdr3_aa: CASSLAGHNNYGYTF
cdr3_nt: TGTGCCAGCAGTTTAGCTGGCCATAATAACTATGGCTACACCTTC
d_call: NA
v_call: TRBV28
clone_size: NA
j_call: TRBJ1-2

cdr3_aa: CASSPDRTYGYTF
cdr3_nt: TGCGCCAGCAGTCCCGACAGGACCTATGGCTACACCTTC
d_call: NA
v_call: TRBV10-1
clone_size: NA
j_call: TRBJ1-2

cdr3_aa: CASSEGTANTEAFF
cdr3_nt: TGTGCCAGCAGTGAAGGGACAGCGAACACTGAAGCTTTCTTT
d_call: NA
v_call: TRBV6-1
clone_size: NA
j_call: TRBJ1-1